The 26 T cell receptor beta chains presented below share a single source sample, sequenced in a study of T cell repertoires in cytomegalovirus infection. These receptors have no identified antigens. TCRdb fed the reads into MiXCR, producing one record per CDR3 protein. The sample lists around 430,000 distinct CDR3 sequences, under 55% occurring once. Here the sequenced sample was cultured PBMCs, taken from culture after CMV antigen stimulation. The origin of the receptors is a human donor in good health (CMV status not recorded). Some clones in this sample may be carry-over from other donors' samples.

The sample holds a few counts of this clonotype. The CDR3 sequence: CASSPTGGTRYTF. CDR3 bases: TGTGCCAGTAGTCCCACAGGGGGGACACGCTACACCTTC. This rearrangement joins TRBV19 to TRBJ1-2; TRBD1 aligns across 8 bases. This CDR3 spans 13 amino acids. The V segment lost 5 bases and the J segment 9 bases; nucleotides outside the gene matches: 8. Germline V gene data show CDR1 as LNHDA and CDR2 as SQIVND (reference sequence).

This clonotype was found once. V usage is TRBV4-1 and J usage is TRBJ1-1; D not resolved. The CDR3 is made up of 14 amino acids. Per germline, CDR1 MGHRA and CDR2 YSYEKL. V lost 2 bases and J lost 0, with 7 bases in between. The CDR3 DNA sequence: TGCGCCAGCAGCCAATGGGCCATGAACACTGAAGCTTTCTTT. This translates into CASSQWAMNTEAFF.

The CDR3 DNA follows: TGTGCCAGCAGTCGGACCTATTTTGACAAAAACATTCAGTACTTC. This gives the protein CASSRTYFDKNIQYF. J is TRBJ2-4 and V is TRBV6-1; no reliable D call. The CDR3 runs 15 residues. The germline V and J ends were trimmed by 5 bases and 3 bases, with 14 bases remaining between them. Germline V lookup: CDR1 MNHNS, CDR2 SASEGT.

This clonotype was seen repeatedly, ten times or more. The rearrangement uses TRBV7-8 and TRBJ1-1; D remains unclear. This CDR3 contains 13 residues. The germline gives CDR1 SGHVS, CDR2 FQNEAQ. V was pared by 5 bases and J by 0 bases, with 7 bases between. CDR3 nucleotides: TGTGCCAGCAGCCGACGGATGAACACTGAAGCTTTCTTT. It codes for CASSRRMNTEAFF.

The V and J genes are TRBV28 and TRBJ2-7, with a weak D call TRBD2 (5 bases). CDR1 is MDHEN, CDR2 SYDVKM, per germline. The CDR3 covers 11 residues. Between the trimmed V and J ends, which lost 9 bases and 6 bases, there was a span of 12 bases. CDR3 sequence (DNA): TGTGCCAGACTAGGGCGATGCGAGCAGTACTTC. It encodes CARLGRCEQYF.

The chain recombines TRBV15 with TRBJ2-3; 7 positions match TRBD2. There are 16 residues in the CDR3. Germline CDR1 is LNHNV and CDR2 is YYDKDF (reference sequence). The J segment lost 6 bases and the V segment lost 5 bases, leaving 14 bases of the junction unmatched. The CDR3 spells CATSGRVAGPGDTQYF. CDR3 bases: TGTGCCACCAGCGGTCGGGTAGCGGGCCCTGGGGATACGCAGTATTTT.

This clonotype was seen just once. The rearrangement links TRBV7-2 to TRBJ2-3; D gene unclear. Germline-derived CDR1 and CDR2 are SGHTA and FQGNSA. The CDR3 loop spans 12 amino acids. Trimming stripped 1 base from V and 9 bases from J, with 8 bases between. The CDR3 region is CASSLGFTTQYF. CDR3 DNA sequence: TGTGCCAGCAGCTTAGGGTTCACAACGCAGTATTTT.

V usage is TRBV7-9 and J usage is TRBJ1-3; D is uncertain. The germline V and J ends were trimmed by 3 bases and 0 bases, with 18 bases remaining between them. The CDR3 has 18 amino acids. Germline-derived CDR1 and CDR2 are SEHNR and FQNEAQ (reference sequence). CDR3 region: CASSFTDVAIVSGNTIYF. The CDR3 DNA reads TGTGCCAGCAGCTTTACCGACGTGGCGATCGTCTCTGGAAACACCATATATTTT.

This clonotype was seen a single time. The chain couples TRBV7-2 to TRBJ2-7, with D perhaps TRBD1 (5 bases). V lost 5 bases and J 0 bases, leaving 11 bases between the germline ends. The CDR3 extends over 14 amino acids. The V gene's germline CDR1 is SGHTA and CDR2 FQGNSA. As DNA, the CDR3 is TGTGCCAGCAGCCGACAGTCAAGCTCCTACGAGCAGTACTTC. Translating it yields CASSRQSSSYEQYF.

This clonotype was counted ten times or more. J is TRBJ2-1 and V is TRBV6-1, with a possible D match to TRBD1 (5 bases). There are 14 residues in the CDR3. Germline V gene lookup returns CDR1 MNHNS and CDR2 SASEGT. V was shortened by 7 bases and J by 5 bases, with 15 bases between the two germline ends. CDR3 bases: TGTGCCAGCATCCGGACAACACGTAACAATGAGCAGTTCTTC. Amino acid sequence: CASIRTTRNNEQFF.

V is TRBV7-2 and J is TRBJ2-1; D assignment may be TRBD1 or TRBD2 (6 bases each). The germline V and J ends were trimmed by 4 bases and 8 bases, with 18 bases remaining between them. This CDR3 spans 15 amino acids. The germline CDR1 and CDR2 sequences are SGHTA and FQGNSA. This CDR3 reads CASSSGRGRTDEQFF. CDR3 DNA: TGTGCCAGCAGCTCCGGCCGGGGGCGGACGGATGAGCAGTTCTTC.

The V call is TRBV12-3 or TRBV12-4, the J call TRBJ2-5; a weak D match, TRBD2 (6 bases). The V gene lost 6 bases and the J gene lost 0 bases, with 14 bases spanning the gap. This CDR3 has 15 residues. The CDR3 sequence: CASSWGLPYQETQYF. The CDR3 DNA reads as TGTGCCAGCAGCTGGGGACTCCCGTACCAAGAGACCCAGTACTTC.

In its sample, this clonotype was seen a few times. The chain uses TRBV29-1 and TRBJ2-5; D is possibly TRBD1 (5 bases). Trimming removed 2 bases from V and 5 bases from J, with 9 bases in between. CDR3 size: 12 residues. Germline V gene data show CDR1 as SQVTM and CDR2 as ANQGSEA. CDR3 nucleotides: TGCAGCGTTGAACAGGGCACGGAGACCCAGTACTTC. This encodes CSVEQGTETQYF.

This clonotype showed up just a few times. The V call is TRBV7-8, the J call TRBJ2-5, with TRBD2 matching over 10 bases. V lost 5 bases and J lost 5; bases outside the gene matches: 8. The CDR3 is made up of 15 amino acids. Germline V gene lookup returns CDR1 SGHVS and CDR2 FQNEAQ. The CDR3 spells CASSTLAGKRETQYF. Written as DNA, the CDR3 is TGTGCCAGCAGCACACTAGCGGGGAAAAGGGAGACCCAGTACTTC.

This clonotype was recorded a few times. The chain is built from TRBV19 and TRBJ2-7; no clear D gene. CDR1 and CDR2 (germline): LNHDA, SQIVND (reference sequence). The CDR3 is 14 amino acids. Trimming took 3 bases from V and 3 from J, leaving 12 bases between them. CDR3 amino acids: CASSISQADYEQYF. In DNA, the CDR3 is TGTGCCAGTAGTATCAGCCAGGCTGACTACGAGCAGTACTTC.

V is TRBV20-1 and J is TRBJ1-2; no definite D call. This CDR3 spans 11 amino acids. Trimming cost V 5 bases and J 4 bases, with 8 bases left between them. CDR1 DFQATT and CDR2 SNEGSKA come from the germline V gene (reference sequence). CDR3 loop: CSASEIYGYTF. The CDR3 DNA sequence: TGCAGTGCTTCGGAGATCTATGGCTACACCTTC.

The V call is TRBV7-8, the J call TRBJ2-1, with 11 bases lining up with TRBD2. The V and J ends lost 6 bases and 2 bases, in that order; junction bases with no gene match: 6. The CDR3 is 16 residues long. CDR1 is SGHVS, CDR2 FQNEAQ, per germline. The CDR3 sequence: CASRPLAGDTYNEQFF. DNA for the CDR3: TGTGCCAGCAGGCCACTAGCGGGAGACACCTACAATGAGCAGTTCTTC.

The rearrangement links TRBV20-1 to TRBJ2-7; 9 bases line up with TRBD2. Trimming took 1 base from V and 7 from J; bases not matched to a gene: 8. The length of the CDR3 is 14 residues. Germline lookup yields CDR1 DFQATT and CDR2 SNEGSKA (reference sequence). CDR3 nucleotides: TGCAGTGCTAGAGTCGGGCGGGAGGGCCCAGAGCAGTACTTC. Translated: CSARVGREGPEQYF.

This chain joins TRBV6-2 or TRBV6-3 and TRBJ1-5; unclear D gene. V was cut by 8 bases and J by 0 bases, with 11 bases left in between. Germline loops: CDR1 MNHEY, CDR2 SVGEGT. CDR3 length: 14 amino acids. The CDR3 is CASSVGYSNQPQHF. The CDR3 DNA sequence: TGTGCCAGCTCCGTCGGTTATAGCAATCAGCCCCAGCATTTT.

This clonotype was seen only a few times. The gene calls are TRBV6-2 or TRBV6-3 and TRBJ2-7; 8 bases are shared with TRBD2. The CDR3 extends over 14 amino acids. CDR1 and CDR2 (germline): MNHEY, SVGEGT. The V and J ends lost 2 bases and 6 bases, in that order; junction bases with no gene match: 6. CDR3: CASSYSGGPREQYF. CDR3 DNA: TGTGCCAGCAGTTACAGCGGGGGCCCCCGCGAGCAGTACTTC.

J is TRBJ1-2 and V is TRBV6-1, with a possible D match to TRBD1 (5 bases). The CDR3 length is 16 residues. V shed 4 bases and J shed 6 bases, with 21 bases lying between them. From germline, CDR1 is MNHNS and CDR2 SASEGT. CDR3 region: CASSALPPRDGHGYTF. The CDR3 DNA follows: TGTGCCAGCAGTGCCCTCCCCCCGCGGGACGGCCATGGCTACACCTTC.

Only a few counts were recorded for this clonotype. This chain joins TRBV7-9 and TRBJ2-3, with 9 positions matching TRBD1. V was pared by 5 bases and J by 1 base, with 7 bases of the junction left unmatched. The CDR3 spans 16 residues. Looked up from germline, CDR1 is SEHNR and CDR2 is FQNEAQ (reference sequence). CDR3 DNA: TGTGCCAGCAGCCAGGACAGGGGCTTGGGCACAGATACGCAGTATTTT. Translation: CASSQDRGLGTDTQYF.

There are many counts of this clonotype. The J gene is TRBJ2-7, the V gene TRBV7-2; no firm D call. Between the trimmed V and J ends, which lost 5 bases and 3 bases, there was a span of 5 bases. The CDR3 runs 11 residues. Germline V gene sequence: CDR1 SGHTA, CDR2 FQGNSA. The CDR3 nucleotides are TGTGCCAGCAGCGTCAACTACGAGCAGTACTTC. Translated, it gives CASSVNYEQYF.

This chain links TRBV20-1 with TRBJ2-1; TRBD2 aligns across 10 bases. Trimming cost V 6 bases and J 9 bases; bases outside gene matches: 8. In germline, CDR1 is DFQATT, CDR2 SNEGSKA (reference sequence). This CDR3 has 13 amino acids. The CDR3 protein is CSACLAGVGEQFF. DNA for the CDR3: TGCAGTGCCTGCCTAGCGGGAGTTGGTGAGCAGTTCTTC.

This clonotype was counted between two and nine times. V and J are TRBV7-2 and TRBJ1-3; D gene uncertain. The CDR3 consists of 13 residues. V was clipped by 1 base and J by 5 bases, with 6 bases between them. CDR1 and CDR2 from the germline V gene are SGHTA and FQGNSA. In nucleotides, the CDR3 is TGTGCCAGCAGCTTAGATTACAGAAACACCATATATTTT. Its protein product is CASSLDYRNTIYF.

J is TRBJ1-1 and V is TRBV6-5; tentative D call: TRBD1 (5 bases). CDR3 length equals 16 residues. Looked up from germline, CDR1 is MNHEY and CDR2 is SVGAGI. Trimming took off 8 bases at V and 5 bases at J, with 24 bases between the two ends. The CDR3 nucleotides read TGTGCCAGCTCGTTGCGACTTGGGGCTGGGGGTACTGAAGCTTTCTTT. This translates into CASSLRLGAGGTEAFF.